The clone carrying this TCR beta chain was counted at least ten times. V lost 8 bases and J lost 4, with 15 bases in between. The CDR3 length is 13 residues. Germline CDR1 and CDR2: MNHEY and SMNVEV (reference sequence). TCRdb used MiXCR to reprocess the 5' RACE reads, holding one entry per CDR3 protein. The data hold 85,000 to 100,000 distinct CDR3 sequences, with around 3.3% observed a single time. The sample belongs to a study of neurological immune-mediated disorders. This clonotype was sampled from a woman aged 18 to 35 with multiple sclerosis. The material sequenced was PBMCs. The chain links TRBV27 to TRBJ2-7; weak D call: TRBD1 (6 bases). This chain's CDR3 is CASSRDTRYEQYF. The CDR3 region has the DNA TGTGCCAGCTCCCGGGACACCAGATACGAGCAGTACTTC.